This TCR beta chain derives from a study of T cell responses to AZD1222 COVID-19 vaccine. Overall study: The study pooled second doses at about 4 or about 12 weeks.

Sequencing used immunoSEQ multiplex PCR; TCRdb keeps in-frame clones, though not all of them. The table has over 120,000 clones, about 93% seen once. V dropped 1 base and J dropped 4; count of bases not matched to a gene: 7. Germline V lookup: CDR1 SGHDT, CDR2 YYEEEE. The CDR3 sequence is 15 residues long. This TCR was recovered from an adult in good health. Sequenced here: peripheral blood, sampled on day 0 of AZD1222 vaccination. This rearrangement joins TRBV5-6 to TRBJ1-1, with TRBD1 matching 7 bases. The CDR3 protein is CASSLPRRGPTEAFF. CDR3 DNA: TGTGCCAGCAGCTTGCCGCGGAGGGGGCCCACTGAAGCTTTCTTT.